This T cell receptor beta chain was sequenced in a study of a mutant IDH1 vaccine in newly diagnosed glioma. Profiled with immunoSEQ multiplex PCR; TCRdb holds only in-frame clones, not every one. This sample has about 83,000 clones, with over 75% found just once. Germline-derived CDR1 and CDR2 are MNHEY and SMNVEV (reference sequence). This CDR3 is built from 13 residues. With 6 bases removed from V and 5 bases from J, the gap between germline ends came to 13 bases. Time point noted: week 47, end of study. A single vaccine dose contained 300 ug of mutant IDH1 20-mer peptide, and topical imiquimod was used with it. Points on this clone: What it recognizes is unknown.

This specimen consisted of PBMCs, obtained from a glioma patient whose treatment included an IDH1 peptide vaccine. The V and J genes are TRBV27 and TRBJ1-2; D is possibly TRBD1 (5 bases). The TCR sequence derives from a middle-aged man with glioma. CDR3 sequence reads: CASRGLGLYGYTF. CDR3 in DNA: TGTGCCAGCAGGGGGCTTGGGTTGTATGGCTACACCTTC.